This is a list of T cell receptor beta chains from one sample in a study of patients with pleural tuberculosis. TCRdb ran MiXCR on the reads and lists one entry per CDR3 protein. The table lists some 48,000 distinct CDR3 sequences, under 8.5% of them singletons, with 15% to 20% in the top ten. Every receptor here comes from a human donor with pleural tuberculosis. Each CDR3 is given with its conserved first and last residue. A D gene is named only where the DNA matches it firmly. Only some rows state a clone size, as once, few, many or a class for expanded clones.

cdr3_aa cdr3_nt clone_size d_call j_call v_call
CSVEYRGPGNTIYF TGCAGCGTTGAGTACCGGGGACCGGGAAACACCATATATTTT few - TRBJ1-3 TRBV29-1
CASGYGYTF TGTGCCAGCGGGTATGGCTACACCTTC many - TRBJ1-2 TRBV12-3/TRBV12-4
CASNTGGTDTQYF TGTGCCAGTAACACTGGAGGAACAGATACGCAGTATTTT few - TRBJ2-3 TRBV19
CASSDPYNEQFF TGTGCCAGTAGCGACCCCTACAATGAGCAGTTCTTC many - TRBJ2-1 TRBV7-8
CATRTSGSTDTQYF TGTGCCACCCGGACTAGCGGGAGTACAGATACGCAGTATTTT many TRBD2 TRBJ2-3 TRBV10-3
CASSSPKREGKNIQYF TGTGCCAGCAGTTCCCCAAAGCGGGAGGGCAAAAACATTCAGTACTTC many TRBD2 TRBJ2-4 TRBV12-3/TRBV12-4
CASSLARGDTQYF TGTGCCAGCAGCTTGGCGAGGGGAGATACGCAGTATTTT many - TRBJ2-3 TRBV5-4
CAWSAGGTEAFF TGTGCCTGGAGCGCAGGGGGCACTGAAGCTTTCTTT - TRBD1 TRBJ1-1 TRBV30
CASSVGRGYNEQFF TGTGCCAGCAGCGTGGGAAGGGGGTACAATGAGCAGTTCTTC once - TRBJ2-1 TRBV5-6
CASSIGRSSGNTIYF TGTGCCAGTAGTATAGGCAGGAGCTCTGGAAACACCATATATTTT - - TRBJ1-3 TRBV19
CASSTGTGGWYNEQFF TGTGCCAGTAGTACCGGGACAGGGGGCTGGTACAATGAGCAGTTCTTC few TRBD1 TRBJ2-1 TRBV19
CASTTVRNTGELFF TGTGCCAGCACTACGGTCAGGAACACCGGGGAGCTGTTTTTT - - TRBJ2-2 TRBV12-3/TRBV12-4
CASSYDRSFGNQPQHF TGTGCCAGCAGTTATGACAGGTCATTCGGCAATCAGCCCCAGCATTTT many - TRBJ1-5 TRBV6-2/TRBV6-3
CSAAWTGPTDTQYF TGCAGTGCGGCCTGGACAGGGCCCACAGATACGCAGTATTTT many TRBD1 TRBJ2-3 TRBV20-1
CASSQNRGTEAFF TGTGCCAGCAGCCAAAATCGGGGTACTGAAGCTTTCTTT many - TRBJ1-1 TRBV3-1
CASSLRAGNEQFF TGTGCCAGCAGTTTGAGAGCGGGTAATGAGCAGTTCTTC many - TRBJ2-1 TRBV27
CASSLTKEWGYTF TGTGCCAGCAGCTTAACGAAGGAGTGGGGCTACACCTTC many - TRBJ1-2 TRBV7-3
CASSLKFNQPQHF TGTGCCAGCAGCCTAAAATTCAATCAGCCCCAGCATTTT many - TRBJ1-5 TRBV11-2
CASSQGTTTQYF TGTGCCAGCAGCCAAGGGACCACCACGCAGTATTTT many - TRBJ2-3 TRBV14
CASSYGRKETQYF TGTGCCAGCAGTTACGGTAGAAAAGAGACCCAGTACTTC many - TRBJ2-5 TRBV6-2/TRBV6-3
CASSLGNPSYNEQFF TGTGCCAGCAGTTTAGGAAACCCGTCCTACAATGAGCAGTTCTTC many - TRBJ2-1 TRBV28
CASSSGLADETQYF TGTGCCAGCAGCAGCGGACTAGCGGATGAGACCCAGTACTTC - TRBD2 TRBJ2-5 TRBV5-6
CASMDTNTGELFF TGTGCCAGTATGGACACGAACACCGGGGAGCTGTTTTTT few - TRBJ2-2 TRBV6-1
CASSATQGRREYPEAFF TGTGCCAGCAGCGCGACTCAGGGCCGCAGGGAGTACCCTGAAGCTTTCTTT many - TRBJ1-1 TRBV11-1
CASGRALGETQYF TGTGCCAGCGGGAGGGCCCTCGGGGAGACCCAGTACTTC many TRBD2 TRBJ2-5 TRBV11-2
CSARDPSGSGDEQFF TGCAGTGCTAGAGATCCTAGCGGGAGTGGGGATGAGCAGTTCTTC few TRBD2 TRBJ2-1 TRBV20-1
CATSRTPADTQYF TGTGCCACCAGCAGAACCCCAGCAGATACGCAGTATTTT many - TRBJ2-3 TRBV15